This T cell receptor (beta chain) was found in a study of blood T cell repertoires in COVID-19. Study in general: Both acute and convalescent COVID-19 samples were obtained from the United States, Italy and Spain.

In the original analysis: Reference gene primer amplification in the assay estimated nucleated cell counts. Sequenced by immunoSEQ multiplex PCR; TCRdb stores in-frame clones only, minus some. V and J calls and clone size are given by that table; D and trimming were obtained from the DNA. Altogether fewer than 250,000 clones are present, around 83% being singletons, with the ten largest covering 2.5% to 3.5%. In germline, CDR1 is SGHNT, CDR2 YYREEE (reference sequence). This CDR3 has 13 amino acids. Trimming removed 2 bases at V and 11 bases at J, with 16 bases between. This clone occurred once. The specimen sequenced was peripheral blood. This clonotype was obtained from a man aged 50-60 years with active or convalescent COVID-19. The V gene is TRBV5-4, the J gene TRBJ1-1; D is unclear. Written as DNA, the CDR3 is TGTGCCAGCAGCTTAGAAGGGAGTAGATCGGCTTTCTTT. Protein sequence: CASSLEGSRSAFF.